Following are 27 T cell receptor beta chains from one sample sequenced in a study of blood T cell repertoires in COVID-19. Clones were sequenced by immunoSEQ multiplex PCR, and TCRdb holds only the in-frame ones, with some missing. The table includes around 100,000 clones, 86% detected once. The sample comprised peripheral blood. Source of these receptors: a man aged 40-49 years with acute or convalescent COVID-19.

The V call is TRBV15, the J call TRBJ2-1; D gene uncertain. The germline gives CDR1 LNHNV, CDR2 YYDKDF (reference sequence). The CDR3 is 16 residues long. V lost 0 bases to trimming and J lost 6 bases, with 15 bases between them. The CDR3 sequence: CATSRDLRVSGNEQFF. CDR3 DNA: TGTGCCACCAGCAGAGATCTTCGGGTATCCGGCAATGAGCAGTTCTTC.

This chain links TRBV9 with TRBJ2-6, with 8 bases fitting TRBD1. Trimming cost V 0 bases and J 1 base; bases outside gene matches: 6. The CDR3 totals 18 residues. The germline gives CDR1 SGDLS, CDR2 YYNGEE. The CDR3 nucleotides read TGTGCCAGCAGCGTAGTTCCAGGGGGCGCTTCTGGGGCCAACGTCCTGACTTTC. Its translation is CASSVVPGGASGANVLTF.

The chain combines TRBV29-1 with TRBJ2-7, with D hard to call. V dropped 5 bases and J dropped 5 bases, with 13 bases sitting between them. Germline V gene lookup returns CDR1 SQVTM and CDR2 ANQGSEA. CDR3 length: 12 amino acids. The CDR3 region has the DNA TGCAGCGTTTCGGTTGGGCTGAACGAGCAGTACTTC. Amino acids: CSVSVGLNEQYF.

This chain uses TRBV7-6 with TRBJ2-1; 10 nucleotides agree with TRBD2. V dropped 5 bases and J dropped 7; count of bases not matched to a gene: 11. CDR1 is SGHVS, CDR2 FNYEAQ, per germline. The CDR3 covers 16 residues. The CDR3 sequence: CASSQATSGIGNEQFF. CDR3 bases: TGTGCCAGCAGCCAAGCCACTAGCGGGATAGGGAATGAGCAGTTCTTC.

The rearrangement joins TRBV6-5 to TRBJ1-1; 9 nucleotides line up with TRBD1. The CDR3 covers 15 residues. The germline V gene has CDR1 MNHEY and CDR2 SVGAGI. The J segment lost 5 bases and the V segment lost 5 bases, leaving 9 bases of the junction unmatched. The CDR3, as DNA: TGTGCCAGCAGTCATCGGACAGGGGAAGGAACTGAAGCTTTCTTT. Translation: CASSHRTGEGTEAFF.

The rearrangement uses TRBV9 and TRBJ1-6; weak D call: TRBD1 (6 bases). The CDR3 spans 14 residues. The V gene's germline CDR1 is SGDLS and CDR2 YYNGEE. Trimming stripped 0 bases from V and 10 bases from J, with 11 bases between. CDR3 nucleotides: TGTGCCAGCAGCGTAGTACAGGGCGGGTCACCCCTCCACTTT. Its translation: CASSVVQGGSPLHF.

The V gene is TRBV7-8, the J gene TRBJ2-3; the D gene is possibly TRBD2 (6 bases). V was pared by 1 base and J by 0 bases, with 11 bases between. The germline CDR1 and CDR2 sequences are SGHVS and FQNEAQ. The CDR3 contains 16 residues. CDR3 region: CASSLVAGSSTDTQYF. In nucleotides, the CDR3 is TGTGCCAGCAGCTTAGTGGCGGGGTCTAGCACAGATACGCAGTATTTT.

The chain joins TRBV5-6 to TRBJ2-7; D may be TRBD1 (6 bases). CDR1 is SGHDT and CDR2 is YYEEEE in the germline V gene. This CDR3 contains 12 residues. Between the trimmed V and J ends, which lost 5 bases and 4 bases, there was a span of 10 bases. CDR3 in amino acids: CASRTTGYEQYF. CDR3 in DNA: TGTGCCAGCAGGACCACAGGGTACGAGCAGTACTTC. The full variable domain, with the rest looked up from reference TRBV5-6 and TRBJ2-7, is DAGVTQSPTHLIKTRGQQVTLRCSPKSGHDTVSWYQQALGQGPQFIFQYYEEEERQRGNFPDRFSGHQFPNYSSELNVNALLLGDSALYLCASRTTGYEQYFGPGTRLTVT.

The V call is TRBV24-1, the J call TRBJ1-1, with D possibly being TRBD1 (6 bases). Germline CDR1 reads KGHDR; CDR2 reads SFDVKD. This CDR3 contains 12 residues. Trimming cost V 0 bases and J 11 bases, with 9 bases left between them. The CDR3 region is CATSDLQGSAFF. For the CDR3, the DNA is TGTGCCACCAGTGATTTGCAGGGGAGTGCTTTCTTT.

This sequence joins TRBV5-1 and TRBJ2-1, with D tentatively TRBD1 (5 bases). The CDR3 is 16 amino acids. Germline values: CDR1 SGHRS, CDR2 YFSETQ. V shed 0 bases and J shed 0 bases, with 10 bases lying between them. CDR3 residues: CASSLAQGSSYNEQFF. The CDR3 region has the DNA TGCGCCAGCAGCTTGGCCCAGGGAAGCTCCTACAATGAGCAGTTCTTC.

The chain has TRBV4-2 and TRBJ2-2, with TRBD2 matching over 8 bases. The CDR3 is 15 residues long. The J segment lost 2 bases and the V segment lost 3 bases, leaving 2 bases of the junction unmatched. Germline V CDR1 and CDR2: LGHNA, YNFKEQ. The CDR3 sequence: CASSQSGSNTGELFF. The CDR3 coding sequence is TGTGCCAGCAGCCAGAGCGGGAGCAACACCGGGGAGCTGTTTTTT.

The chain carries TRBV6-5 and TRBJ1-2; 8 nucleotides agree with TRBD1. The V and J ends lost 5 bases and 9 bases, in that order; junction bases with no gene match: 11. This CDR3 comprises 14 residues. Germline CDR1 MNHEY, CDR2 SVGAGI. CDR3 loop: CASSQAGTGGSYTF. DNA for the CDR3: TGTGCCAGCAGTCAGGCCGGGACAGGTGGGAGCTACACCTTC.

The chain combines TRBV5-6 with TRBJ1-1, with TRBD1 identical over 7 bases. The CDR3 consists of 14 residues. Unmatched junction bases numbered 5, after V lost 4 bases and J lost 2 bases. Germline V CDR1 and CDR2: SGHDT, YYEEEE. The CDR3 bases are TGTGCCAGCAGCCCCGGGACAGCTAACACTGAAGCTTTCTTT. Protein sequence: CASSPGTANTEAFF.

The chain is built from TRBV6-5 and TRBJ1-2, with 9 bases fitting TRBD1. The CDR3 contains 14 residues. With V trimmed by 6 bases and J by 4 bases, 6 bases remained unmatched. In germline, CDR1 is MNHEY, CDR2 SVGAGI. The CDR3 DNA sequence: TGTGCCAGCAGACAGGGGGCTTCCTCCTATGGCTACACCTTC. It translates to CASRQGASSYGYTF.

This chain connects TRBV29-1 to TRBJ1-1; TRBD1 is a possible D gene (5 bases). The CDR3 covers 13 residues. Trimming took 1 base from V and 1 from J, leaving 7 bases between them. Germline CDR1 is SQVTM and CDR2 is ANQGSEA. This CDR3 is CSVEGQRNTEAFF. Here the CDR3 DNA reads TGCAGCGTTGAAGGACAGAGGAACACTGAAGCTTTCTTT.

V and J are TRBV5-1 and TRBJ1-3, with a tentative D call TRBD1 (6 bases). V lost 0 bases to trimming and J lost 2 bases, with 6 bases between them. The CDR3 has 14 amino acids. CDR1 and CDR2 from the germline V gene are SGHRS and YFSETQ. The CDR3 DNA reads TGCGCCAGCAGCTTGGACAGGGCTGGAAACACCATATATTTT. Translating it yields CASSLDRAGNTIYF.

V is TRBV10-3 and J is TRBJ1-1; D not resolved. The V gene's germline CDR1 is ENHRY and CDR2 SYGVKD. V was pared by 11 bases and J by 3 bases, with 16 bases between. The CDR3 totals 13 residues. DNA of the CDR3: TGTGCCGCCTCGGGATCAAATTACACTGAAGCTTTCTTT. Translating it yields CAASGSNYTEAFF.

The chain couples TRBV7-6 to TRBJ2-3; no firm D call. V lost 4 bases, J lost 6 bases, and 14 bases lay in between. The germline gives CDR1 SGHVS, CDR2 FNYEAQ. The CDR3 contains 14 residues. CDR3 protein: CASSSVSRIDTQYF. The CDR3 coding sequence is TGTGCCAGCAGCTCCGTGAGCCGCATCGATACGCAGTATTTT.

This clone occurred once. This chain joins TRBV7-2 and TRBJ2-7, with 7 bases matching TRBD1. The germline CDR1 and CDR2 sequences are SGHTA and FQGNSA. V dropped 5 bases and J dropped 3; count of bases not matched to a gene: 13. The length of the CDR3 is 16 residues. Here the CDR3 reads CASSEQPTGLNYEQYF. The CDR3 DNA is TGTGCCAGCAGCGAGCAACCGACAGGGCTCAACTACGAGCAGTACTTC.

The chain joins TRBV5-1 to TRBJ2-4; 7 bases match TRBD2. Germline CDR1 is SGHRS and CDR2 is YFSETQ. J gave up 0 bases and V 0 bases, and 12 bases lay outside the gene matches. The CDR3 loop spans 19 amino acids. The CDR3, as DNA: TGCGCCAGCAGCTTGGTAGTAGGAAGCGGGGTTCTAGCCAAAAACATTCAGTACTTC. This sequence encodes CASSLVVGSGVLAKNIQYF. The whole variable domain, remainder taken from reference TRBV5-1 and TRBJ2-4, is KAGVTQTPRYLIKTRGQQVTLSCSPISGHRSVSWYQQTPGQGLQFLFEYFSETQRNKGNFPGRFSGRQFSNSRSEMNVSTLELGDSALYLCASSLVVGSGVLAKNIQYFGAGTRLSVL.

This clone came up once. This chain links TRBV12-3 or TRBV12-4 with TRBJ2-1, with TRBD2 as a possible D gene (5 bases). Trimming took 10 bases from V and 2 from J, leaving 12 bases between them. The CDR3 runs to 13 residues. CDR3 loop: CATGVGPYNEQFF. CDR3 DNA: TGTGCCACCGGGGTTGGTCCCTACAATGAGCAGTTCTTC.

This chain uses TRBV30 with TRBJ2-3; D unclear. The CDR3 consists of 14 residues. CDR1 is GTSNPN and CDR2 is SVGIG in the germline V gene (reference sequence). V dropped 2 bases and J dropped 1 base, with 10 bases sitting between them. CDR3 nucleotide sequence: TGTGCCTGGAGTCAACTACACGGCACAGATACGCAGTATTTT. It specifies CAWSQLHGTDTQYF.

This clone was detected once. The chain combines TRBV5-8 with TRBJ1-1; the D is unclear. Germline V gives CDR1 SGHTS, CDR2 YDEGEE. The germline V and J ends were trimmed by 0 bases and 0 bases, with 15 bases remaining between them. The length of the CDR3 is 17 residues. This CDR3 reads CASSLGAPGRMNTEAFF. In DNA, the CDR3 is TGTGCCAGCAGCTTGGGTGCCCCGGGTAGGATGAACACTGAAGCTTTCTTT.

This chain links TRBV19 with TRBJ1-1; unclear D gene. The CDR3 spans 16 residues. V lost 7 bases, J lost 4 bases, and 22 bases lay in between. Germline V gene sequence: CDR1 LNHDA, CDR2 SQIVND (reference sequence). The CDR3 sequence is CASNPEKGYGGTEAFF. The CDR3 DNA is TGTGCCAGTAACCCTGAGAAGGGTTACGGAGGCACTGAAGCTTTCTTT.

This chain connects TRBV5-1 to TRBJ1-1; 7 nucleotides align to TRBD1. V shed 1 base, J shed 1 base, and the junction held 13 bases outside the gene matches. Germline V gene sequence: CDR1 SGHRS, CDR2 YFSETQ. This CDR3 has 18 residues. In DNA form, the CDR3 reads TGCGCCAGCAGCTTGTATTGGGGGTCGACAGGGACGAACACTGAAGCTTTCTTT. This encodes CASSLYWGSTGTNTEAFF. Full variable domain (missing parts from reference TRBV5-1 and TRBJ1-1): KAGVTQTPRYLIKTRGQQVTLSCSPISGHRSVSWYQQTPGQGLQFLFEYFSETQRNKGNFPGRFSGRQFSNSRSEMNVSTLELGDSALYLCASSLYWGSTGTNTEAFFGQGTRLTVV.

The chain couples TRBV12-5 to TRBJ2-7; D is uncertain. With 0 bases removed from V and 3 bases from J, the gap between germline ends came to 12 bases. The germline gives CDR1 LGHNT, CDR2 FRNRAP. The CDR3 is 15 residues long. Written as DNA, the CDR3 is TGTGCTAGTGGTTTGGTCGGAGTTGCCGGCTACGAGCAGTACTTC. Encoded protein: CASGLVGVAGYEQYF. Combining the CDR3 with reference TRBV12-5 and TRBJ2-7 gives the whole variable domain DARVTQTPRHKVTEMGQEVTMRCQPILGHNTVFWYRQTMMQGLELLAYFRNRAPLDDSGMPKDRFSAEMPDATLATLKIQPSEPRDSAVYFCASGLVGVAGYEQYFGPGTRLTVT.

The rearrangement joins TRBV30 to TRBJ1-2; TRBD1 matches at 7 bases. The CDR3 is made up of 15 amino acids. CDR1 is GTSNPN and CDR2 is SVGIG in the germline V gene (reference sequence). Unmatched junction bases numbered 12, after V lost 4 bases and J lost 4 bases. The CDR3 DNA sequence: TGTGCCTGGACCACCGGGACAGCCTTCCTCTATGGCTACACCTTC. It is translated as CAWTTGTAFLYGYTF. Looking up the rest from reference TRBV30 and TRBJ1-2 gives the full variable domain: SQTIHQWPATLVQPVGSPLSLECTVEGTSNPNLYWYRQAAGRGLQLLFYSVGIGQISSEVPQNLSASRPQDRQFILSSKKLLLSDSGFYLCAWTTGTAFLYGYTFGSGTRLTVV.